Sequencing of this T cell receptor (beta chain) was carried out in a study of blood T cells in healthy people across ages. Germline V gives CDR1 SGHRS, CDR2 YFSETQ. With 4 bases clipped from V and 3 bases from J, the junction kept 11 bases outside the gene matches. The CDR3 length is 19 residues. This clonotype was observed a few times. The second PCR ran roughly 7 to 12 cycles with a sample-barcoded 5' primer and J-beta primers. From each sample, at least 2.5 million paired-end reads containing CDR3 were obtained. TCRdb re-analysed the 5' RACE reads in MiXCR, keeping a single row per CDR3 protein. The sample contains 1.5 million to 2 million distinct CDR3 sequences, about 31% of which appear only once. Extraction of total RNA produced a minimum of 6 micrograms from each sample.

The sequencing sample was made of blood. The chain couples TRBV5-1 to TRBJ2-1, with 15 bases aligning to TRBD2. This TCR came from a woman aged 25 to 45 in good health. The CDR3 region has the DNA TGCGCCAGCAGCCCGGGACTAGCGGGAGGACCTAGAGTCTACAATGAGCAGTTCTTC. Translation gives CASSPGLAGGPRVYNEQFF.